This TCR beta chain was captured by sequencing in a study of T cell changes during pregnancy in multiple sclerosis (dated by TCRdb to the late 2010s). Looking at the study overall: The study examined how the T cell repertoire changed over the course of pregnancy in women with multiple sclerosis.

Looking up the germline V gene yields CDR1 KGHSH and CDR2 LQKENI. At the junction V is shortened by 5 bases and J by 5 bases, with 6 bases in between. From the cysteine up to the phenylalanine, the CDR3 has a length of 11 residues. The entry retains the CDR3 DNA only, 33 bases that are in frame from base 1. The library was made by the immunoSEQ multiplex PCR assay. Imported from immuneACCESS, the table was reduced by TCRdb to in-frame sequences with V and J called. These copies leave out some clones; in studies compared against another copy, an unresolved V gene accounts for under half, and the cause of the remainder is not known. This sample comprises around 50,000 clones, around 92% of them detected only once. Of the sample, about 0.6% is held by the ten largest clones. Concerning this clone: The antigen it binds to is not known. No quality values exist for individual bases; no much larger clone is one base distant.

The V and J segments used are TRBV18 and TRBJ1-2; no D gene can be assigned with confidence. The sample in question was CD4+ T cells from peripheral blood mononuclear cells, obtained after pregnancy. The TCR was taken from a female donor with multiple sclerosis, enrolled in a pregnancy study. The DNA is TGTGCCAGCTCAGCAGATTATGGCTACACCTTC. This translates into CASSADYGYTF.